The 21 T cell receptor beta chains below come from one sample, sequenced in a study of memory CD4+ T cells and cytomegalovirus serostatus. Assay used: immunoSEQ multiplex PCR; TCRdb lists only in-frame clones, some missing. The table lists tens of thousands of clones, 70% to 85% of them singletons. Single viable CD3+CD4+CD8-CD45RO+ cells were sorted as the memory CD4+ T cells. Sequencing was done on a sample of memory CD4+ T cells from blood. These TCRs come from an adult in good health and CMV-seropositive.

This chain links TRBV7-9 with TRBJ2-7, with a tentative D call TRBD1 (6 bases). This CDR3 spans 16 amino acids. Trimming left V 0 bases short and J 7 bases short, with 19 bases between. Germline V gene data show CDR1 as SEHNR and CDR2 as FQNEAQ (reference sequence). Here the CDR3 reads CASSLALGAGAREQYF. In nucleotides, the CDR3 is TGTGCCAGCAGCTTAGCGCTCGGCGCAGGGGCTCGAGAGCAGTACTTC. The whole variable domain, filled in from reference TRBV7-9 and TRBJ2-7, reads DTGVSQNPRHKITKRGQNVTFRCDPISEHNRLYWYRQTLGQGPEFLTYFQNEAQLEKSRLLSDRFSAERPKGSFSTLEIQRTEQGDSAMYLCASSLALGAGAREQYFGPGTRLTVT.

The chain's CDR3 is CASSQVMGQGSEQYF. DNA of the CDR3: TGCGCCAGCAGCCAAGTTATGGGACAGGGGTCCGAGCAGTACTTC. The rearrangement uses TRBV4-3 and TRBJ2-7; 10 bases match TRBD1. CDR1 and CDR2 from the germline V gene are LGHNA and YSLEER. With 1 base clipped from V and 6 bases from J, the junction kept 6 bases outside the gene matches. CDR3 length equals 15 residues.

This clone has more than one count but fewer than ten. The genes are TRBV11-2 and TRBJ1-2; 9 nucleotides agree with TRBD1. This CDR3 region has 15 residues. CDR1 SGHAT and CDR2 FQNNGV come from the germline V gene. With 5 bases clipped from V and 1 base from J, the junction kept 5 bases outside the gene matches. The CDR3 protein is CASSPGQGHNYGYTF. In DNA, the CDR3 is TGTGCCAGCAGCCCTGGACAGGGGCATAACTATGGCTACACCTTC.

The V gene is TRBV5-5, the J gene TRBJ2-3, with 9 bases fitting TRBD2. Germline CDR1 and CDR2: SGHKS and YYEKEE (reference sequence). This CDR3 has 15 residues. The junction had 6 bases not matched to a gene; V was cut back by 5 bases and J by 2 bases. The CDR3 loop reads CASSIAGVNTDTQYF. In DNA, the CDR3 is TGTGCCAGCAGTATAGCGGGGGTCAACACAGATACGCAGTATTTT.

This sequence joins TRBV11-3 and TRBJ2-1; no reliable D call. The germline gives CDR1 SGHNT, CDR2 YENEEA. Between the trimmed V and J ends, which lost 2 bases and 9 bases, there was a span of 11 bases. There are 13 residues in the CDR3. The CDR3 DNA follows: TGTGCCAGCAGCTTACGCCTGAAGGGTGAGCAGTTCTTC. Amino acids: CASSLRLKGEQFF.

The V gene is TRBV9, the J gene TRBJ1-1; 9 bases map to TRBD1. This CDR3 is built from 15 residues. Germline V gives CDR1 SGDLS, CDR2 YYNGEE. Unmatched junction bases numbered 7, after V lost 4 bases and J lost 3 bases. In nucleotides, the CDR3 is TGTGCCAGCAGCACGGGACAGGGAGGGGACACTGAAGCTTTCTTT. This translates into CASSTGQGGDTEAFF.

The chain joins TRBV5-6 to TRBJ2-3; D not certain. CDR3 length equals 14 residues. V shed 0 bases and J shed 2 bases, with 7 bases lying between them. Germline V gives CDR1 SGHDT, CDR2 YYEEEE. CDR3 sequence (DNA): TGTGCCAGCAGCTTGGTACAACTCACAGATACGCAGTATTTT. It yields the protein CASSLVQLTDTQYF.

V gene TRBV4-3 combines with J gene TRBJ2-1, with no clear D. V lost 0 bases to trimming and J lost 0 bases, with 15 bases between them. The germline gives CDR1 LGHNA, CDR2 YSLEER. CDR3 length equals 18 residues. CDR3 protein: CASSQDTQQLSSYNEQFF. For the CDR3, the DNA is TGCGCCAGCAGCCAAGATACGCAGCAACTCAGCTCCTACAATGAGCAGTTCTTC.

The CDR3 reads CASSLGLGPDTQYF. CDR3 DNA: TGTGCCAGCAGCTTAGGGCTAGGACCCGATACGCAGTATTTT. The chain has TRBV7-7 and TRBJ2-3; D remains unclear. Trimming took 1 base from V and 6 from J, leaving 11 bases between them. The germline V gene encodes CDR1 SSHAT and CDR2 FNYEAQ (reference sequence). The CDR3 length is 14 residues.

The CDR3 is CASSLNPDGPTNEKLFF. The DNA for the CDR3 is TGTGCCAGCTCACTGAACCCGGACGGACCAACTAATGAAAAACTGTTTTTT. J is TRBJ1-4 and V is TRBV18, with D uncertain. V lost 4 bases, J lost 0 bases, and 15 bases lay in between. This CDR3 has 17 residues. Per germline, CDR1 KGHSH and CDR2 LQKENI.

This clone showed up just once. The chain uses TRBV19 and TRBJ1-2, with D tentatively TRBD1 (5 bases). This CDR3 contains 14 residues. V was clipped by 3 bases and J by 7 bases, with 15 bases between them. CDR1 is LNHDA, CDR2 SQIVND, per germline (reference sequence). CDR3 nucleotide sequence: TGTGCCAGTAGTATGGTACAGGTCTTCCGTGGCTACACCTTC. Translating gives CASSMVQVFRGYTF.

The chain has TRBV2 and TRBJ2-7; D unresolved. The CDR3 loop spans 12 amino acids. The V and J ends lost 6 bases and 4 bases respectively, with 10 bases between them. Germline V lookup: CDR1 SNHLY, CDR2 FYNNEI. The CDR3 nucleotides are TGTGCCAGCAGCAACAACGGATACGAGCAGTACTTC. This gives the protein CASSNNGYEQYF.

V usage is TRBV7-9 and J usage is TRBJ1-1; D call uncertain. CDR1 SEHNR and CDR2 FQNEAQ come from the germline V gene (reference sequence). The CDR3 totals 14 residues. V was clipped by 2 bases and J by 0 bases, with 7 bases between them. Here the CDR3 reads CASSLNAMNTEAFF. The CDR3 DNA sequence: TGTGCCAGCAGCTTAAATGCCATGAACACTGAAGCTTTCTTT.

The rearrangement links TRBV2 to TRBJ2-7; possible D gene TRBD2, 7 bases. Germline V gene lookup returns CDR1 SNHLY and CDR2 FYNNEI. V lost 11 bases to trimming and J lost 3 bases, with 17 bases between them. The CDR3 spans 13 residues. CDR3 nucleotide sequence: TGTGCCGGGGGGGGGCTGCGAGGCTACGAGCAGTACTTC. It specifies CAGGGLRGYEQYF.

The chain employs TRBV28 and TRBJ1-2, with a weak D call TRBD1 (6 bases). With 6 bases removed from V and 4 bases from J, the gap between germline ends came to 18 bases. Germline V gene lookup returns CDR1 MDHEN and CDR2 SYDVKM. The CDR3 runs to 15 residues. The CDR3 is CASRPDSVGTYGYTF. The CDR3 DNA is TGTGCCAGCAGACCGGACAGCGTCGGAACCTATGGCTACACCTTC.

The chain couples TRBV2 to TRBJ1-2, with TRBD1 identical over 11 bases. The CDR3 consists of 13 residues. In germline, CDR1 is SNHLY, CDR2 FYNNEI. V shed 6 bases and J 8 bases; nucleotides not matched to a gene: 5. CDR3 DNA: TGTGCCAGCAGAGGACAGGGGGCTAGGGGCTACACCTTC. This encodes CASRGQGARGYTF.

The CDR3 loop reads CASNEIGSGANVLTF. The CDR3 nucleotides are TGTGCCAGCAACGAAATAGGGTCTGGGGCCAACGTCCTGACTTTC. The chain combines TRBV5-5 with TRBJ2-6; D ambiguous. The V gene's germline CDR1 is SGHKS and CDR2 YYEKEE (reference sequence). V was clipped by 6 bases and J by 1 base, with 11 bases between them. The CDR3 length is 15 residues. The complete variable domain, with remaining parts taken from reference TRBV5-5 and TRBJ2-6, reads DAGVTQSPTHLIKTRGQQVTLRCSPISGHKSVSWYQQVLGQGPQFIFQYYEKEERGRGNFPDRFSARQFPNYSSELNVNALLLGDSALYLCASNEIGSGANVLTFGAGSRLTVL.

A few counts support this clone. The chain recombines TRBV5-1 with TRBJ1-3; D possibly corresponds to TRBD1 (5 bases). The CDR3 runs to 15 residues. V lost 3 bases and J lost 2, with 12 bases in between. Germline CDR1 SGHRS, CDR2 YFSETQ. CDR3 nucleotide sequence: TGCGCCAGCAGCTGGGGAGGGGTAACTGGAAACACCATATATTTT. Translation gives CASSWGGVTGNTIYF.

This clone was seen once. V is TRBV5-1 and J is TRBJ1-1, with 7 bases aligning to TRBD1. There are 13 residues in the CDR3. Germline V CDR1 and CDR2: SGHRS, YFSETQ. The V and J ends lost 5 bases and 5 bases, in that order; junction bases with no gene match: 6. The CDR3, as DNA: TGCGCCAGCAGTCCGGCAGGGGGTACTGAAGCTTTCTTT. This translates into CASSPAGGTEAFF.

This clone was observed once. The chain joins TRBV19 to TRBJ1-5; tentative D call: TRBD1 (5 bases). Germline CDR1 and CDR2: LNHDA and SQIVND (reference sequence). The CDR3 has 17 amino acids. V was clipped by 8 bases and J by 2 bases, with 22 bases between them. The CDR3 is CASGGWTPSKGNQPQHF. The CDR3 nucleotides are TGTGCCAGTGGGGGATGGACACCCTCGAAGGGCAATCAGCCCCAGCATTTT.

The gene calls are TRBV9 and TRBJ2-6, with D maybe TRBD2 (5 bases). The germline gives CDR1 SGDLS, CDR2 YYNGEE. Trimming took off 1 base at V and 2 bases at J, with 7 bases between the two ends. This CDR3 is built from 15 residues. Here the CDR3 reads CASSVLGAGANVLTF. Here the CDR3 DNA reads TGTGCCAGCAGCGTATTGGGAGCTGGGGCCAACGTCCTGACTTTC.